This T cell receptor beta chain is drawn from a study of Graves' ophthalmopathy and Graves' hyperthyroidism. In germline, CDR1 is SGHVS, CDR2 FQNEAQ. Trimming pared 3 bases from V and 2 bases from J, leaving 10 bases between. There are 14 residues in the CDR3. Ineligible for inclusion were patients with other autoimmune diseases, uncontrolled infections, pregnancy or lactation. The authors amplified TCR beta CDR3 regions, and they did so from RNA transcripts for repertoire sequencing. RT-PCR with HTBI primers came first, then second-round multiplex PCR. TCRdb redid the calling of the multiplex PCR reads with MiXCR, one entry per CDR3 protein. Among approximately 1.2 million distinct CDR3 sequences listed, 35% to 40% were seen once.

The J gene is TRBJ1-1, the V gene TRBV7-8; possibly TRBD1 for D (6 bases). Sequencing was done on a sample of peripheral blood or thyroid tissue (not recorded which). The clonotype originates from an adult man with Graves' hyperthyroidism. The CDR3 sequence is CASSLIRGNTEAFF. The CDR3 DNA is TGTGCCAGCAGCTTGATCAGGGGAAACACTGAAGCTTTCTTT.